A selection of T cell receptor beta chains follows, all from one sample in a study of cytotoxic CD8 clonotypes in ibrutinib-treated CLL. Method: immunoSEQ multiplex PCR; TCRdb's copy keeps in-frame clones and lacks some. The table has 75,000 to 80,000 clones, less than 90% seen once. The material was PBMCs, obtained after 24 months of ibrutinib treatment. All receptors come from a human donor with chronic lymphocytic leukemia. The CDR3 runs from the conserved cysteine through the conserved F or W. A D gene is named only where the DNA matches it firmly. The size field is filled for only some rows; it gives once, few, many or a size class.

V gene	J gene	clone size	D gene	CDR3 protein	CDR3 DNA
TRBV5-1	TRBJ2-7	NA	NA	CASSSRRDSYEQYF	TGCGCCAGCAGCTCCCGACGGGACTCCTACGAGCAGTACTTC
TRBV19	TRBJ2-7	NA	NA	CASSPTGSRGEQYF	TGTGCCAGTAGTCCAACCGGGTCCCGTGGCGAGCAGTACTTC
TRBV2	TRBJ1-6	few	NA	CASSQGGNSYNSPLHF	TGTGCCAGCAGTCAGGGAGGGAACTCCTATAATTCACCCCTCCACTTT
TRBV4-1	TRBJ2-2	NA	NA	CASSSRRNTGELFF	TGCGCCAGCAGCTCCCGGCGAAACACCGGGGAGCTGTTTTTT
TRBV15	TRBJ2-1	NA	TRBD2	CATSRERTSGSEQFF	TGTGCCACCAGCAGAGAGCGGACTAGCGGGAGTGAGCAGTTCTTC
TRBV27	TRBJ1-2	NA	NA	CASSSSDVRYGYTF	TGTGCCAGCAGTAGCAGTGACGTTCGGTATGGCTACACCTTC
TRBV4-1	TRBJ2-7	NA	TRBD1	CASSQTPSRDSYYEQYF	TGCGCCAGCAGCCAAACCCCAAGTCGGGACAGTTACTACGAGCAGTACTTC
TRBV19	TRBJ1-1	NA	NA	CASSTSRLNTEAFF	TGTGCCAGTAGTACCTCAAGGTTGAACACTGAAGCTTTCTTT
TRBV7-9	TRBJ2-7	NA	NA	CASSLDLKRHEQYF	TGTGCCAGCAGCTTAGACCTCAAGAGGCACGAGCAGTACTTC
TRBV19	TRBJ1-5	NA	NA	CASSLDRYQPQHF	TGTGCCAGTAGCCTCGACCGATATCAGCCCCAGCATTTT
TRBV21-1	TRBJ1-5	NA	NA	CASSKYHRGEASNQPQHF	TGTGCCAGCAGCAAATATCACAGGGGCGAGGCTAGCAATCAGCCCCAGCATTTT
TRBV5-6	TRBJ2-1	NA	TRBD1	CASSTRDRVGGQFF	TGTGCCAGCAGCACCCGGGACAGGGTAGGCGGGCAGTTCTTC
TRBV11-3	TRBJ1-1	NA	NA	CASSLWGDTEAFF	TGTGCCAGCAGCTTATGGGGAGACACTGAAGCTTTCTTT
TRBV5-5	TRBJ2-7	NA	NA	CASSSWDEQYF	TGTGCCAGCAGCTCCTGGGACGAGCAGTACTTC
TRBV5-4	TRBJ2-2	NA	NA	CASSPGQVGDTGELFF	TGTGCCAGCAGCCCTGGCCAGGTGGGAGACACCGGGGAGCTGTTTTTT
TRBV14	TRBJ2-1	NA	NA	CASSQAAREQFF	TGTGCCAGCAGCCAAGCGGCTAGGGAGCAGTTCTTC
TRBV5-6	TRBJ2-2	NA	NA	CASSYGLSHGTGELFF	TGTGCCAGCAGTTACGGACTGAGCCATGGAACCGGGGAGCTGTTTTTT
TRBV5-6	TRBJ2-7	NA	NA	CASSLAGKGEQYF	TGTGCCAGCAGCTTGGCCGGTAAGGGAGAGCAGTACTTC
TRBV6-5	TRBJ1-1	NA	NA	CASSPTSMNTEAFF	TGTGCCAGCAGCCCGACTTCCATGAACACTGAAGCTTTCTTT
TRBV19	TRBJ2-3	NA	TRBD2	CASRPRTSGSSTDTQYF	TGTGCCAGTAGACCTAGGACTAGCGGGAGTAGCACAGATACGCAGTATTTT
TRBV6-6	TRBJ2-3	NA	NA	CASSYFTRGDTDTQYF	TGTGCCAGCAGTTACTTCACTAGGGGAGACACAGATACGCAGTATTTT
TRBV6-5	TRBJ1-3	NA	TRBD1	CASRDRGLGNTIYF	TGTGCCAGCAGAGACAGGGGGCTTGGAAACACCATATATTTT
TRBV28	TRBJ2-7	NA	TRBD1	CASSLGDRYEQYF	TGTGCCAGCAGTTTGGGGGACAGGTACGAGCAGTACTTC
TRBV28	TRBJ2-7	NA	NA	CASSWDGPYEQYF	TGTGCCAGCAGTTGGGACGGTCCCTACGAGCAGTACTTC
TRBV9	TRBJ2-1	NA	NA	CASSGSHYEQFF	TGTGCCAGCAGCGGGTCTCACTATGAGCAGTTCTTC
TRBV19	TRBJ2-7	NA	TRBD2	CASSATSGTYEQYF	TGTGCCAGTAGTGCCACTAGCGGAACCTACGAGCAGTACTTC
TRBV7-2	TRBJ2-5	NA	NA	CASSLYRSASYQETQYF	TGTGCCAGCAGCTTATATCGTAGCGCCTCGTACCAAGAGACCCAGTACTTC
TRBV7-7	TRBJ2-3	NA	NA	CASSLGAERDTQYF	TGTGCCAGCAGCTTAGGGGCCGAGCGGGATACGCAGTATTTT
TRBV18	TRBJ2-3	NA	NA	CASSPDATSTDTQYF	TGTGCCAGCTCACCGGACGCGACTAGCACAGATACGCAGTATTTT
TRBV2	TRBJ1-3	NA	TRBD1	CASSEEGAGGNTIYF	TGTGCCAGCAGTGAAGAGGGGGCAGGGGGAAACACCATATATTTT
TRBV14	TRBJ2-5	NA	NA	CASSLLRGRDIQETQYF	TGTGCCAGCAGCCTCCTTAGGGGTAGGGACATCCAAGAGACCCAGTACTTC